This TCR beta chain was obtained from a study of blood T cell repertoires in COVID-19. The CDR3 totals 13 residues. Germline-derived CDR1 and CDR2 are MNHEY and SVGAGI. The V end lost 6 bases, the J end lost 5 bases, and 14 bases lay between the germline ends. Clones were read by immunoSEQ multiplex PCR, and TCRdb kept only the in-frame ones, dropping some. Of about 120,000 clones listed, more than 75% are singletons. The sequenced material came from peripheral blood. The receptor's source is an older woman with acute or convalescent COVID-19. The chain recombines TRBV6-5 with TRBJ2-7; tentative D call: TRBD2 (5 bases). DNA for the CDR3: TGTGCCAGCAGCGGAGACCGGCGGGACGAGCAGTACTTC. Translated, it gives CASSGDRRDEQYF.